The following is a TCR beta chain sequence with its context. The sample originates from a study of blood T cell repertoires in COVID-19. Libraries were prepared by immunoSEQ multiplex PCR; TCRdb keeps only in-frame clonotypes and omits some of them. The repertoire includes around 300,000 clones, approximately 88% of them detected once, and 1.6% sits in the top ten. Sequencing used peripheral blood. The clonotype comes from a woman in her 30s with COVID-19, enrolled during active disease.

The CDR3 protein is CASSPVTGVSTEAFF. CDR3 bases: TGTGCCAGCTCACCGGTGACAGGGGTGAGCACTGAAGCTTTCTTT. The chain employs TRBV18 and TRBJ1-1; TRBD1 matches 8 bases. V shed 3 bases and J 4 bases; nucleotides not matched to a gene: 7. CDR1 is KGHSH, CDR2 LQKENI, per germline. This CDR3 is built from 15 residues.